This record looks at one TCR beta chain sequence and its context. Its antigen remains undetermined. No much larger clonotype is one base removed from it; base qualities were not supplied. The sample belongs to a study of blood T cell repertoires in COVID-19 (dated by TCRdb to 2018 to 2020). Looking at the study overall: Samples from collaborators originated in the United States, Italy and Spain and spanned both the acute and convalescent phases of COVID-19. The prospective study material was composed of cDNA or gDNA derived from T cells, B-cell-depleted T cells, or PBMCs. Subjects who had been exposed to COVID-19, were actively infected with it, or had recovered from it provided the deeply sampled blood TCRbeta repertoires that made up the dataset. Where available, HLA class I and class II types were taken from metadata supplied by the sample provider and were not determined by assay-based typing. The repertoires were released in a freely available public database meant as a resource for research on the immune response to SARS-CoV-2. The sample metadata nearly always contained a de-identified subject ID, COVID-19 status, age in years and sex. The samples were drawn from the first 160 participants of the ongoing ImmuneRACE study and from roughly 1,300 subjects provided by 6 global collaborators.

Results and caveats for the whole study, not just this receptor: How much clinical and demographic metadata was included differed by source and by participant, and the metadata was provided uncurated.

TCRbeta CDR3 regions were amplified from genomic DNA using the immunoSEQ Assay, a bias-controlled multiplex PCR. The authors' analysis ran thus. The number of nucleated cells in each sample was estimated by amplification of reference gene primers within the assay. To quantify the absolute abundance of each unique TCRbeta CDR3 rearrangement, sequence reads were collapsed and filtered. For each sample, productive Simpson clonality was calculated by taking the square root of Simpson's diversity index across productive rearrangements. What TCRdb holds here is the immuneACCESS table cut down to in-frame rearrangements. Part of the clones is not present; checked against another copy, under half of the missing clones reflect an unresolved V gene, and the others are unexplained. V and J calls and clone size are as listed in that table; D and trimming were resolved from the DNA. This sample holds fewer than 65,000 clones; over 80% were observed only once. The ten largest clones represent about 10% of the sample.

One collaborating source in Seattle enrolled patients while the patients were actively infected and followed the patients over time throughout the course of disease. Collaborating institutions collected whole blood in K2EDTA tubes following their own protocols. For TCRbeta analysis, collaborator samples were shipped as frozen whole blood, as isolated PBMCs, or as DNA extracted from either sample type. Between the V and J ends, shortened by 5 bases and 9 bases respectively, the junction contains 23 bases. In the germline V gene, CDR1 corresponds to MNHEY and CDR2 to SVGAGI. The CDR3 numbers 15 residues from cysteine through phenylalanine. Solely the CDR3 DNA is kept, with 45 bases framed from the first base.

Material for sequencing was peripheral blood. The sequence links TRBV6-5 to TRBJ2-7; TRBD1 is perhaps the D gene, given 5 matching bases. This sequence was found in a young man with COVID-19, enrolled during active disease. CDR3 protein: CASSPQGQIPTMQYF. At the DNA level, the sequence is TGTGCCAGCAGTCCGCAAGGACAAATACCTACGATGCAGTACTTC.